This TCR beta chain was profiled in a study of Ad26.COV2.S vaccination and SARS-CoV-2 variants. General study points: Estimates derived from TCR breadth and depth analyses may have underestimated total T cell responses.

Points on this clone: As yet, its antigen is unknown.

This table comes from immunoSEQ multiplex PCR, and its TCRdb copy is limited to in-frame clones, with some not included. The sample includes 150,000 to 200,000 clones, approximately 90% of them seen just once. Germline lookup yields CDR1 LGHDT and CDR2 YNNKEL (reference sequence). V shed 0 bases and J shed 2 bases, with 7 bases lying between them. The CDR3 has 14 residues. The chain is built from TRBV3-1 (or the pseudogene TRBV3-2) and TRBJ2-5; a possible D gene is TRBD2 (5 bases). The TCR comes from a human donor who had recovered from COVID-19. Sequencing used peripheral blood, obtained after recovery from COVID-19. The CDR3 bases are TGTGCCAGCAGCCAAGAGGACTCACAAGAGACCCAGTACTTC. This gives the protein CASSQEDSQETQYF.